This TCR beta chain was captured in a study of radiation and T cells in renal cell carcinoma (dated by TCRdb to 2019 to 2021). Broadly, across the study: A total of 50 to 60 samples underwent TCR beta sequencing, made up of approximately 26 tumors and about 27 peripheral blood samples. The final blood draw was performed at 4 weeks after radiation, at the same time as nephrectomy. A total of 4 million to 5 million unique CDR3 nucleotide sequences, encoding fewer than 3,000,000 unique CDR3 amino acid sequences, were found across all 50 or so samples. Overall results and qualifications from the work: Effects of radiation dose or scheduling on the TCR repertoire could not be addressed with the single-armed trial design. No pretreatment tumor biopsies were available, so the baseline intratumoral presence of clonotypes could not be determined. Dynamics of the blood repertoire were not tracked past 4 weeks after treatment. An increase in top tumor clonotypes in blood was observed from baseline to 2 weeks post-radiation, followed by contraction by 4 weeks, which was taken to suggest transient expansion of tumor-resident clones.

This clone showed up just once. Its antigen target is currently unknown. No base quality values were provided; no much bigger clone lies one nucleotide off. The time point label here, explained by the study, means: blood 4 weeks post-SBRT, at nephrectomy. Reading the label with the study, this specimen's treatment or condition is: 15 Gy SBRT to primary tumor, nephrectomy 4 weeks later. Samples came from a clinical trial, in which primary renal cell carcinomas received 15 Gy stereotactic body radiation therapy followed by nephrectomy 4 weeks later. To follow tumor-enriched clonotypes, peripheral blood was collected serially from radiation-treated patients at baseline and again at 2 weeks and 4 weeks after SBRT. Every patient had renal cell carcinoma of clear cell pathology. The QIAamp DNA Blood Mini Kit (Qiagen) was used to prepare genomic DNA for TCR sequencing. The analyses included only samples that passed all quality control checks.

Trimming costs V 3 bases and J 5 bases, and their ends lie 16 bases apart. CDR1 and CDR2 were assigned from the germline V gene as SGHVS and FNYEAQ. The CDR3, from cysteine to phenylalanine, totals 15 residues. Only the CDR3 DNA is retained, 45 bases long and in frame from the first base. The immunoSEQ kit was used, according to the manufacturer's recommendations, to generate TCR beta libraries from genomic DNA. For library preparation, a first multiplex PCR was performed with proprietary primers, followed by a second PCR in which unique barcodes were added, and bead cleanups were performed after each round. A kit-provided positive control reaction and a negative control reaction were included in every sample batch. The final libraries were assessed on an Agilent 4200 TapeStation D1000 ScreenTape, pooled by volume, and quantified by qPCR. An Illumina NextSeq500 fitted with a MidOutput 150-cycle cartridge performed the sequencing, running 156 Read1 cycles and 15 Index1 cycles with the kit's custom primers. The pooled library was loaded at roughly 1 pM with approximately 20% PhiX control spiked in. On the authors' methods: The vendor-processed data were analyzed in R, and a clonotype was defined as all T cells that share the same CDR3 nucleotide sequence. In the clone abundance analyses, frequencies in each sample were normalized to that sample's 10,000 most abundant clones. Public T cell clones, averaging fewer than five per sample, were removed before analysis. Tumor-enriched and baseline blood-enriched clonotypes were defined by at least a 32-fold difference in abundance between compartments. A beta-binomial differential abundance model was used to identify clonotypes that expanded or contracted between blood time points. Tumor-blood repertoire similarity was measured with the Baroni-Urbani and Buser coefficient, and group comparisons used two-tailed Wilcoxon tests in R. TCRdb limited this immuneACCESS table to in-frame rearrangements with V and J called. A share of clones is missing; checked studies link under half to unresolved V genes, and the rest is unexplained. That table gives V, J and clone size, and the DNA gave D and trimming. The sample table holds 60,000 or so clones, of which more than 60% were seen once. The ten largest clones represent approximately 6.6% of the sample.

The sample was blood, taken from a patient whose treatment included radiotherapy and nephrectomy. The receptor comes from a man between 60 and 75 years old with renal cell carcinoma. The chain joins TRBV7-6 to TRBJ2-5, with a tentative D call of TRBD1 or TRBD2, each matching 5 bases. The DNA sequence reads TGTGCCAGCAGCTTTTCCTCTAACGAGGGGGAGACCCAGTACTTC. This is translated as CASSFSSNEGETQYF.